The T cell receptor (beta chain) described here comes from a study of blood T cell repertoires in COVID-19. Study at large: Specimens from acute and convalescent COVID-19 originated in the United States, Italy and Spain. Sources were T cells, B-cell-depleted T cells, or PBMCs; the material itself was cDNA or gDNA.

The CDR3 runs to 15 residues. Trimming removed 2 bases from V and 8 bases from J; junction bases left unmatched: 7. Germline-derived CDR1 and CDR2 are SGHRS and YFSETQ. Study processing details: The authors estimated nucleated cell counts from reference gene primer amplification. The assay was immunoSEQ multiplex PCR, and TCRdb's table has in-frame clones only and misses some. V and J calls and clone size are given by that table; D and trimming were obtained from the DNA. Here the sample spans 75,000 to 100,000 clones, less than 85% being singletons. Sequenced sample: peripheral blood. This rearrangement joins TRBV5-1 to TRBJ1-6; 7 nucleotides match TRBD1. The source is a human donor in a cohort sampled during active COVID-19. CDR3 loop: CASSFDGTADSPLHF. In DNA, the CDR3 is TGCGCCAGCAGCTTTGACGGGACAGCCGATTCACCCCTCCACTTT.